Included here is one T cell receptor (beta chain) sequence, with context. The data were obtained in a study of cytomegalovirus exposure and HLA in healthy donors. V was pared by 8 bases and J by 5 bases, with 9 bases of the junction left unmatched. This CDR3 is built from 15 residues. The germline V gene encodes CDR1 SGHNT and CDR2 YYREEE (reference sequence). Assay: immunoSEQ multiplex PCR; the TCRdb copy retains only in-frame clones and omits some. The sample lists more than 300,000 clones, about nine tenths seen once, with about 0.8% in the top ten. Sample: PBMCs. The sequence derives from a woman under 30 in good health and CMV-seronegative. This chain links TRBV5-4 with TRBJ2-2, with 10 bases lining up with TRBD2. CDR3 nucleotides: TGTGCCAGTCAGGGGCTAGCGGGAGAGACCGGGGAGCTGTTTTTT. Protein sequence: CASQGLAGETGELFF.